This TCR beta chain derives from a study of cytomegalovirus exposure and HLA in healthy donors. The study's findings and limits: Specific recognition of CMV antigens was confirmed in vitro for three chains (all CMV-associated). A later analysis linked a missense variant in DCLRE1C to the trimming of TCR beta V and J genes.

The PCR had 60 Vbeta and 13 Jbeta primers. The table came from immunoSEQ multiplex PCR; TCRdb's copy has only in-frame clones and leaves some out. The sample consists of about 150,000 clones, around 78% of them appearing once. CDR1 is MNHNY, CDR2 SVGAGI, per germline (reference sequence). The J segment lost 4 bases and the V segment lost 6 bases, leaving 13 bases of the junction unmatched. The CDR3 is 16 amino acids. With regard to this clone: The target antigen is unknown.

This TCR came from a young woman in good health and CMV-seronegative. The specimen was PBMCs. V and J are TRBV6-6 and TRBJ2-7; the match to TRBD1 covers 9 bases. The CDR3 spells CASRNPGQGSAYEQYV. The CDR3 region has the DNA TGTGCCAGCAGAAACCCGGGACAGGGTTCCGCTTACGAGCAGTACGTC.